This is a list of T cell receptor beta chains from one sample in a study of radiation and T cells in renal cell carcinoma. Using immunoSEQ multiplex PCR, the repertoire was profiled, and TCRdb retains in-frame clones only, with some absent. The sample has over 35,000 clones, 80% to 85% seen once; the top ten hold 27%. This specimen consisted of blood, obtained from a patient whose treatment included radiotherapy and nephrectomy. Receptors were obtained from a woman between 65 and 79 years old with renal cell carcinoma. The CDR3 runs from the conserved cysteine through the conserved F or W. A D gene is named only where the DNA matches it firmly. Size is stated for part of the rows, as once, few or many counts, or as a class when the clone is expanded.

v_call	clone_size	j_call	d_call	cdr3_aa	cdr3_nt
TRBV5-1	NA	TRBJ2-1	TRBD1	CASSPGGLGYNEQFF	TGCGCCAGCAGCCCAGGGGGCCTCGGATACAATGAGCAGTTCTTC
TRBV5-8	once	TRBJ2-5	TRBD2	CASSFGAGREETQYF	TGTGCCAGCAGCTTCGGAGCGGGAAGGGAAGAGACCCAGTACTTC
TRBV18	NA	TRBJ1-2	NA	CASSPTGEGGLYGYTF	TGTGCCAGCTCACCAACCGGAGAGGGCGGCCTCTATGGCTACACCTTC
TRBV27	NA	TRBJ1-4	NA	CASSPHGLPTSEKLFF	TGTGCCAGCAGTCCGCACGGACTCCCCACGAGTGAAAAACTGTTTTTT
TRBV11-2	NA	TRBJ2-7	NA	CASSFSRQGGLGQYF	TGTGCCAGCAGCTTTTCCCGACAGGGAGGGTTGGGGCAGTACTTC
TRBV29-1	NA	TRBJ2-3	TRBD2	CSVEYPASGSTDTQYF	TGCAGCGTTGAATATCCGGCTAGCGGTAGCACAGATACGCAGTATTTT
TRBV27	NA	TRBJ2-2	TRBD2	CASTLRGVYGELFF	TGTGCCAGCACCTTACGGGGGGTCTATGGGGAGCTGTTTTTT
TRBV7-2	NA	TRBJ2-3	TRBD2	CASSLGLAADTQYF	TGTGCCAGCAGCTTGGGACTAGCCGCAGATACGCAGTATTTT
TRBV25-1	NA	TRBJ2-2	NA	CASSRGSANTGELFF	TGTGCCAGCAGTCGCGGGTCAGCGAACACCGGGGAGCTGTTTTTT
TRBV19	NA	TRBJ1-2	NA	CASSPEGSSYGYTF	TGTGCCAGTAGTCCAGAGGGTAGCTCCTATGGCTACACCTTC
TRBV2	NA	TRBJ2-7	TRBD1	CASSPGQRPPTQYF	TGTGCCAGCAGCCCGGGACAGCGACCGCCAACGCAGTACTTC
TRBV7-6	NA	TRBJ2-2	TRBD2	CASSLLAGGPGTGELFF	TGTGCCAGCAGCTTACTAGCGGGAGGCCCGGGAACCGGGGAGCTGTTTTTT
TRBV6-1	NA	TRBJ1-2	NA	CASSEPEPKWLGYTF	TGTGCCAGCAGTGAGCCCGAGCCTAAGTGGCTTGGCTACACCTTC
TRBV5-6	few	TRBJ1-1	NA	CASSWGSNTEAFF	TGTGCCAGCAGTTGGGGTTCGAACACTGAAGCTTTCTTT
TRBV10-3	NA	TRBJ1-1	TRBD1	CAISRRMTGDMNTEAFF	TGTGCCATCAGTCGAAGAATGACAGGGGACATGAACACTGAAGCTTTCTTT
TRBV15	NA	TRBJ2-6	TRBD1	CATSKGQGVSGANVLTF	TGTGCCACCAGTAAGGGACAGGGGGTATCTGGGGCCAACGTCCTGACTTTC
TRBV7-2	NA	TRBJ2-7	NA	CASSLGGTSYEQYF	TGTGCCAGCAGCTTAGGAGGGACAAGCTACGAGCAGTACTTC
TRBV13	NA	TRBJ2-7	TRBD2	CASSTGLAVYEQYF	TGTGCCAGCAGCACCGGACTAGCGGTTTACGAGCAGTACTTC
TRBV7-2	few	TRBJ2-1	TRBD2	CASSSRTSGIDEQFF	TGTGCCAGCAGCTCACGGACTAGCGGGATCGATGAGCAGTTCTTC
TRBV6-5	few	TRBJ1-1	NA	CASSYSGTNTEAFF	TGTGCCAGCAGTTACTCCGGAACGAACACTGAAGCTTTCTTT
TRBV7-9	NA	TRBJ2-1	NA	CASSLTISYNEQFF	TGTGCCAGCAGCTTAACTATAAGCTACAATGAGCAGTTCTTC
TRBV5-1	NA	TRBJ1-1	NA	CASSARAPGTETFF	TGCGCCAGCAGCGCCCGGGCTCCGGGGACTGAAACTTTCTTT
TRBV5-1	NA	TRBJ1-1	NA	CASSLDSLGTEAFF	TGCGCCAGCAGCTTGGACTCCCTGGGCACTGAAGCTTTCTTT
TRBV10-3	once	TRBJ1-3	NA	CDPRRELAGNTIYF	TGTGATCCCCGCCGGGAATTAGCTGGAAACACCATATATTTT
TRBV6-6	NA	TRBJ2-7	NA	CASRENRDEQYF	TGTGCCAGCAGAGAAAATAGGGACGAGCAGTACTTC
TRBV7-2	NA	TRBJ2-3	TRBD2	CASSLTSGSYTDTQYF	TGTGCCAGCAGCTTGACTAGCGGGAGCTACACAGATACGCAGTATTTT
TRBV4-2	NA	TRBJ2-4	TRBD2	CASSQFLYEVREGRNIQYF	TGTGCCAGCAGCCAATTCCTGTATGAAGTTCGGGAGGGCCGAAACATTCAGTACTTC
TRBV7-8	NA	TRBJ2-7	NA	CASSFLDSTYEQYF	TGTGCCAGCAGCTTCCTAGATAGCACCTACGAGCAGTACTTC
TRBV5-1	NA	TRBJ2-7	NA	CASSLGVGEQYF	TGCGCCAGCAGCTTGGGCGTGGGCGAGCAGTACTTC
TRBV6-5	NA	TRBJ2-3	NA	CASKPRVSTDTQYF	TGTGCCAGCAAGCCCAGGGTTAGCACAGATACGCAGTATTTT
TRBV7-3	NA	TRBJ2-7	NA	CASSLAPAYEQYF	TGTGCCAGCAGCTTAGCGCCCGCCTACGAGCAGTACTTC
TRBV10-3	few	TRBJ1-1	NA	CAIRDSYTEAFF	TGTGCCATCAGGGACAGTTACACTGAAGCTTTCTTT
TRBV5-4	NA	TRBJ1-5	NA	CASSSHGDSNQPQHF	TGTGCCAGCAGCTCACACGGGGATAGCAATCAGCCCCAGCATTTT
TRBV7-8	NA	TRBJ1-5	TRBD1	CASSLEGATNQPQHF	TGTGCCAGCAGCTTAGAGGGGGCGACAAATCAGCCCCAGCATTTT
TRBV5-4	NA	TRBJ1-5	NA	CASSLGQASPQHF	TGTGCCAGCAGCTTGGGACAGGCCTCTCCCCAGCATTTT
TRBV5-8	once	TRBJ1-2	NA	CASSLELGTPRGYTF	TGTGCCAGCAGCTTAGAACTTGGGACCCCGCGTGGCTACACCTTC
TRBV11-1	NA	TRBJ2-1	NA	CASSTPGGNEQFF	TGTGCCAGCAGCACCCCTGGGGGAAATGAGCAGTTCTTC
TRBV30	NA	TRBJ2-2	TRBD1	CAWQGAGELFF	TGTGCCTGGCAGGGGGCCGGGGAGCTGTTTTTT
TRBV9	NA	TRBJ2-6	TRBD1	CASSVDRESGANVLTF	TGTGCCAGCAGCGTGGACAGGGAGAGTGGGGCCAACGTCCTGACTTTC
TRBV19	once	TRBJ1-2	TRBD1	CASSSMGQLLGYTF	TGTGCCAGTAGTAGCATGGGACAGCTCCTTGGCTACACCTTC
TRBV5-4	once	TRBJ2-2	TRBD1	CASSGGDRGNFVTGELFF	TGTGCCAGCAGCGGGGGGGACAGGGGCAACTTTGTTACCGGGGAGCTGTTTTTT
TRBV10-3	NA	TRBJ1-3	NA	CAISLAAGNTIYF	TGTGCCATCAGCCTGGCAGCTGGAAACACCATATATTTT
TRBV19	few	TRBJ1-5	NA	CASSMSVSNQPQHF	TGTGCCAGTAGTATGTCGGTTAGCAATCAGCCCCAGCATTTT